A selection of T cell receptor beta chains follows, all from one sample in a study of T cells in Graves' hyperthyroidism and ophthalmopathy. MiXCR, run by TCRdb on the multiplex PCR reads, gives a single entry per CDR3 protein. The repertoire holds 250,000 to 300,000 distinct CDR3 sequences, with roughly an eighth as singletons. The specimen was blood. These receptors were taken from a woman in her forties with Graves' hyperthyroidism. The CDR3 runs from the conserved cysteine through the conserved F or W. A D gene is named only where the DNA matches it firmly. Expanded clones get a size class; other rows say once, few or many, or leave the size out.

many	TRBV10-3	.	TRBJ1-2	TGTGCCGCCCTCTCAGTTAACTATGGCTACACCTTC	CAALSVNYGYTF
many	TRBV6-1	.	TRBJ2-7	TGTGCCAGCAGAGACGCAGGGGGGTACGACGAGCAGTACTTC	CASRDAGGYDEQYF
.	TRBV11-2	TRBD2	TRBJ2-3	TGTGCCAGCAGCTTCTCTAGCGGGGCGCACCCAGATACGCAGTATTTT	CASSFSSGAHPDTQYF
many	TRBV2	TRBD1	TRBJ2-3	TGTGCCAGCAGTACGGGACAGGGTACAGATACGCAGTATTTT	CASSTGQGTDTQYF
few	TRBV19	.	TRBJ1-3	TGTGCCGGTAGTACAGGGGGAAACACCATATATTTT	CAGSTGGNTIYF
many	TRBV28	TRBD2	TRBJ2-2	TGTGCCAGTAGACTAGCGGGAGGGCCCGGGGAGCTGTTTTTT	CASRLAGGPGELFF
many	TRBV2	TRBD2	TRBJ2-5	TGTGCCAGCAGTGAAGGGCTAGCGGAGATCCATTACTTC	CASSEGLAEIHYF
many	TRBV12-3/TRBV12-4	TRBD1	TRBJ2-3	TGTGCCAGCAGTTTGACAGGGCTAGGTACGCAGTATTTT	CASSLTGLGTQYF
.	TRBV19	.	TRBJ2-7	TGTGCCAGTAGTATCCTAGGCTACGAGCAGTACTTC	CASSILGYEQYF
.	TRBV28	TRBD2	TRBJ2-1	TGTGCCAGCAGTTTCGGGGAGGGCCCCTCCAATGAGCAGTTCTTC	CASSFGEGPSNEQFF
many	TRBV12-5	.	TRBJ2-3	TGTGCTAGTGGTGTCACAGATACGCAGTATTTT	CASGVTDTQYF
many	TRBV7-9	.	TRBJ1-3	TGTGCCAGCAGCTTGTCTGACTCTGGAAACACCATATATTTT	CASSLSDSGNTIYF
few	TRBV20-1	.	TRBJ1-1	TGCAGTGCTAGAGACAGGGTTGAACGCACTGAAGCTTTCTTT	CSARDRVERTEAFF
.	TRBV4-1	TRBD1	TRBJ1-2	TGCGCCAGCAGCCGCGGACAGGGGGGGAACTATGGCTACACCTTC	CASSRGQGGNYGYTF
many	TRBV24-1	.	TRBJ2-5	TGTGCCACCGGAGGGGCGGGTTTTCATGAGACCCAGTACTTC	CATGGAGFHETQYF
many	TRBV7-9	.	TRBJ1-1	TGTGCCAGCAGCTCCTTAGCGGACACTGAAGCTTTCTTT	CASSSLADTEAFF
.	TRBV28	TRBD2	TRBJ2-5	TGTGCCAGCAGTTTTGGGAGGGCGAGGTACTTC	CASSFGRARYF
.	TRBV7-2	TRBD2	TRBJ2-5	TGTGCCAGCAGCTTATTGGCTAGCGGGGGCCAAGAGACCCAGTACTTC	CASSLLASGGQETQYF
many	TRBV5-1	.	TRBJ1-1	TGCGCCAGCAGCAACGGTGCCCACACTGAAGCTTTCTTT	CASSNGAHTEAFF
many	TRBV11-2	TRBD1	TRBJ2-2	TGTGCCAGCAGCGGATCCGGGACAGGGTTCACCGGGGAGCTGTTTTTT	CASSGSGTGFTGELFF
many	TRBV6-1	.	TRBJ2-7	TGTGCCAGCAGTGAAGGCAGGGAATACGAGCAGTACTTC	CASSEGREYEQYF
many	TRBV3-1	.	TRBJ2-7	TGTGCCAGCAGCCAGGGTTTTCGGGAGCAGTACTTC	CASSQGFREQYF
many	TRBV6-1	TRBD1	TRBJ1-3	TGTGCCAGCTCAGGGACAGGGATCTCTGGAAACACCATATATTTT	CASSGTGISGNTIYF
many	TRBV30	.	TRBJ1-5	TGTGCCTGGAGCCAGGAGTTCAATCAGCCCCAGCATTTT	CAWSQEFNQPQHF